The clone carrying this T cell receptor (beta chain) has more than one count but fewer than ten. Antigen: not known. The junction had 8 bases not matched to a gene; V was cut back by 3 bases and J by 4 bases. Germline V gene sequence: CDR1 SGHTA, CDR2 FQGNSA. This CDR3 has 15 residues. TCRdb processed the 5' RACE reads anew with MiXCR; each CDR3 protein has one entry. This table holds some 840,000 distinct CDR3 sequences, 10% to 15% found once. This sample was taken from a study of CD8 T cells in ankylosing spondylitis. Whole-study results and caveats: Ankylosing spondylitis blood appeared to carry a characteristic TCR beta motif of under ten highly homologous variants.

The chain joins TRBV7-2 to TRBJ1-2, with 7 bases that match TRBD1. This clonotype originated in a male donor with ankylosing spondylitis. What was sequenced was blood, either unsorted or a sorted T cell fraction (not recorded which). The CDR3, as DNA: TGTGCCAGCAGCTTTGGACAGGCCGCCACCTATGGCTACACCTTC. As protein: CASSFGQAATYGYTF.